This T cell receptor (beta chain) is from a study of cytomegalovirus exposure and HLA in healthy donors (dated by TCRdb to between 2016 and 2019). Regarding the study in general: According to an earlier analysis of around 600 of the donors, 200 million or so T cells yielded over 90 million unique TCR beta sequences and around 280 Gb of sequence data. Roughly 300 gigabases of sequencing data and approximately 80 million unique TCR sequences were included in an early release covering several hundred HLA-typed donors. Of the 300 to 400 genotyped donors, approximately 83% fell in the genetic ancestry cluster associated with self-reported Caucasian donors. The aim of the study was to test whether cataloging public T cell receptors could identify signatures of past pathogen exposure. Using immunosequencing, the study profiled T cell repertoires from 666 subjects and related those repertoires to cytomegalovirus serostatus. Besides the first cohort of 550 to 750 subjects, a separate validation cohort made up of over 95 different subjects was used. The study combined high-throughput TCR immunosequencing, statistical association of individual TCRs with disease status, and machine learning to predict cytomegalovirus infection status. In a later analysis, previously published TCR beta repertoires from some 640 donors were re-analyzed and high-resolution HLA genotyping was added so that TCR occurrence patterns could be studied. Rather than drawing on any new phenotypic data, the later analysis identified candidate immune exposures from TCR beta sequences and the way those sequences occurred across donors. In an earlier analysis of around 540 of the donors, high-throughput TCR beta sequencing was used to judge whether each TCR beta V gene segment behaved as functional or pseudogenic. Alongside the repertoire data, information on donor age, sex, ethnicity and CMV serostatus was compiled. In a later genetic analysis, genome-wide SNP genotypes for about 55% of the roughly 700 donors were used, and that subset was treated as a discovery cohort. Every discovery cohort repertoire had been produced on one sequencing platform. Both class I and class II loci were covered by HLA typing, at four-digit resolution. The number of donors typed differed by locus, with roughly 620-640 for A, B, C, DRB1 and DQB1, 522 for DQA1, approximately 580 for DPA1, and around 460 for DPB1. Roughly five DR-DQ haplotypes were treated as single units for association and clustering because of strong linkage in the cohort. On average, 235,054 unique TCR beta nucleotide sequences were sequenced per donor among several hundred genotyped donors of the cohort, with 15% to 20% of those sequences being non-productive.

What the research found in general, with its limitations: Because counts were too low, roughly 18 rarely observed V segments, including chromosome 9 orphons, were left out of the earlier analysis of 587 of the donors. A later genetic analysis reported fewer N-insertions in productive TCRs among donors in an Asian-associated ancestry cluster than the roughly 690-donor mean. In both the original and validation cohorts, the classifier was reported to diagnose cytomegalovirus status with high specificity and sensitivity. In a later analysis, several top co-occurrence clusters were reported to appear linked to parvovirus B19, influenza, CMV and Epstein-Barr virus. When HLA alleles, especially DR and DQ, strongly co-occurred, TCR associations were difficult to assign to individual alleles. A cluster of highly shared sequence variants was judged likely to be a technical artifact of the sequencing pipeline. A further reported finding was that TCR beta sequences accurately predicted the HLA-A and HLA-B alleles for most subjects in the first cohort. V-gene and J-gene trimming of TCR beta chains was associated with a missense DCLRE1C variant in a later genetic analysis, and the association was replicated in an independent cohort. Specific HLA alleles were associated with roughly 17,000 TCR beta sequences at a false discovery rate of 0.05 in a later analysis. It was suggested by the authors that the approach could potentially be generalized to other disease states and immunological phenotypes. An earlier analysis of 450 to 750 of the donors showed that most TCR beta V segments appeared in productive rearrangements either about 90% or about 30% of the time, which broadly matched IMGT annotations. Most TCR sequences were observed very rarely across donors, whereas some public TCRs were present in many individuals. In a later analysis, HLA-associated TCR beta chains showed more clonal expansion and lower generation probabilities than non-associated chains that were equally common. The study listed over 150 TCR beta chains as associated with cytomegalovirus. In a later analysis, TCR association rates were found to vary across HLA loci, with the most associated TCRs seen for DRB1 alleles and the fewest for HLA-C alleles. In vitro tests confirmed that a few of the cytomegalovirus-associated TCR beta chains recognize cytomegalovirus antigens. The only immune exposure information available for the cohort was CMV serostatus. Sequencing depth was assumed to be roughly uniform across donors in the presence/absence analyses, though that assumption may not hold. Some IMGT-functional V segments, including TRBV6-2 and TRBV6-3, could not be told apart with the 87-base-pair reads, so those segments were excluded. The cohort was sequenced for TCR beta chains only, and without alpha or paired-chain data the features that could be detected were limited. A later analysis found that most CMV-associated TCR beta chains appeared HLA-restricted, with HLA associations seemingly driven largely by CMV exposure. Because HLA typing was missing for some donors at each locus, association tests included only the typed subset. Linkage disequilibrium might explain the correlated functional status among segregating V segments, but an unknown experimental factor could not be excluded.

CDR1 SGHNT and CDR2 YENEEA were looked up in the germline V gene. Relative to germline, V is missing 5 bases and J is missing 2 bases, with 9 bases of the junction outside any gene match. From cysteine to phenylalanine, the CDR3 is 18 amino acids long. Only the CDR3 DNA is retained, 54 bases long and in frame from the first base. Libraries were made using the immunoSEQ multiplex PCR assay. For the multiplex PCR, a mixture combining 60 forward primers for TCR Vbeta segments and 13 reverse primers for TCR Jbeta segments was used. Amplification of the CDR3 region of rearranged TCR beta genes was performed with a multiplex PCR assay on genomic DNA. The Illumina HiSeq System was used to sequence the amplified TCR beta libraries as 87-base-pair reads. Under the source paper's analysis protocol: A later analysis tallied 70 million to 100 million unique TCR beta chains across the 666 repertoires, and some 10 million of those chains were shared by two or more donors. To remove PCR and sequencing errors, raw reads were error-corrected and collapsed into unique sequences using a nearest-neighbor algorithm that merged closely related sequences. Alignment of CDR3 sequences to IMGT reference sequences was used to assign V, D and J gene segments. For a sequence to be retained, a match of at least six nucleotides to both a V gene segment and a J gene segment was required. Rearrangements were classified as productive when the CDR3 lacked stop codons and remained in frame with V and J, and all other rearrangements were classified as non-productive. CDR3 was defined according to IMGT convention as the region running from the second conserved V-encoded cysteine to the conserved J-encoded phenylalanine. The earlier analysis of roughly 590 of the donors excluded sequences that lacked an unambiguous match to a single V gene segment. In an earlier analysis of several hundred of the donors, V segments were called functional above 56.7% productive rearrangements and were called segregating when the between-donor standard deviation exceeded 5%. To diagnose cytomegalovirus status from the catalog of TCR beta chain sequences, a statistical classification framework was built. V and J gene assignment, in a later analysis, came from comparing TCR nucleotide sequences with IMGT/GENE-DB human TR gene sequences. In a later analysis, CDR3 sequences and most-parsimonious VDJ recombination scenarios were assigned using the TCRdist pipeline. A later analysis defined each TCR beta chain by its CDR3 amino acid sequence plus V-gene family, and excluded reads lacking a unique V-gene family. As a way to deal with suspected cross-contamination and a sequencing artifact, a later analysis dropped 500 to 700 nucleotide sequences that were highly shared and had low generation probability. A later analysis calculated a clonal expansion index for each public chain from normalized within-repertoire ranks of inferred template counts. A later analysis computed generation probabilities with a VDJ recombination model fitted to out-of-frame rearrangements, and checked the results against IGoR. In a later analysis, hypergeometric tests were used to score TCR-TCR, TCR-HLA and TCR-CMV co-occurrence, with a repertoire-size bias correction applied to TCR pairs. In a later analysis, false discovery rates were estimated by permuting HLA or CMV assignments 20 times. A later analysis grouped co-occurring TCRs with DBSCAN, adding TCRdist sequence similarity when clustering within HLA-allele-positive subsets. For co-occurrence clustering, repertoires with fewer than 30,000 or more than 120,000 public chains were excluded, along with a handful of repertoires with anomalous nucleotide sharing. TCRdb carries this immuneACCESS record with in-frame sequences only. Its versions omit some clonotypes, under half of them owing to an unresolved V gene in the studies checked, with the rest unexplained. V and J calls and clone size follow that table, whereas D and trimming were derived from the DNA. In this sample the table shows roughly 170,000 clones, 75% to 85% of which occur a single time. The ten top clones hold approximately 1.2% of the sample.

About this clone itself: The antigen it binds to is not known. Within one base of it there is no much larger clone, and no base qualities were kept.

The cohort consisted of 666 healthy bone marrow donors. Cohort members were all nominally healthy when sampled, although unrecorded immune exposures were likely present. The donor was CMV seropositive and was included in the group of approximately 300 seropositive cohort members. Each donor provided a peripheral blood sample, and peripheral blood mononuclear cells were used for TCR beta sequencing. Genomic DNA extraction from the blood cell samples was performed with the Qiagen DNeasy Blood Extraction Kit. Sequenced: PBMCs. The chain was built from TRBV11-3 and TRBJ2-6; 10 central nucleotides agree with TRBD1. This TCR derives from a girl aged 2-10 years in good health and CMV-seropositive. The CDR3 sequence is CASSTRTGGIAGANVLTF. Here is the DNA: TGTGCCAGCAGCACGAGGACAGGGGGTATAGCTGGGGCCAACGTCCTGACTTTC.